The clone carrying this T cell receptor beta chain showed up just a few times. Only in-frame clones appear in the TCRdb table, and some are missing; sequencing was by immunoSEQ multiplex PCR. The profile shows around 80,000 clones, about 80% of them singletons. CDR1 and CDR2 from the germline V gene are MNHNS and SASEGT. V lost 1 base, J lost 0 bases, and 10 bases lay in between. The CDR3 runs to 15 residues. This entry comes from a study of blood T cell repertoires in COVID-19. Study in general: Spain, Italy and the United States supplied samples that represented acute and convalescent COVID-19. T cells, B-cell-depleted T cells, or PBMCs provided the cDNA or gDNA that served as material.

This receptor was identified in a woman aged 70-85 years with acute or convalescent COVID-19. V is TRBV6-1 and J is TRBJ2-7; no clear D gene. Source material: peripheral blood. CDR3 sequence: CASSEVRLNSYEQYF. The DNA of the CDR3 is TGTGCCAGCAGTGAAGTCAGACTTAACTCCTACGAGCAGTACTTC.